The entry that follows covers one T cell receptor (beta chain) sequence. Its cognate antigen is unknown. The sample originates from a study of cytomegalovirus exposure and HLA in healthy donors. Study findings and constraints: Rare TCR sequences dominated, though some public TCRs recurred in many donors.

V dropped 6 bases and J dropped 2 bases, with 18 bases sitting between them. Germline CDR1 and CDR2: KGHSH and LQKENI. This CDR3 spans 16 amino acids. Some clones are missing from TCRdb's copy, which holds only in-frame ones; the method was immunoSEQ multiplex PCR. The repertoire holds tens of thousands of clones, with roughly 90% as singletons. The receptor comes from a man between 18 and 35 years old in good health and CMV-seronegative. The sample taken for sequencing was PBMCs. The chain is built from TRBV18 and TRBJ2-3; TRBD2 might be the D (6 bases). In DNA form, the CDR3 reads TGTGCCAGCTCCCCGGCCCGGGAGAGGGTCACAGATACGCAGTATTTT. Protein: CASSPARERVTDTQYF.